What follows are 28 T cell receptor beta chains derived from one specimen sequenced in a study of response to subunit inactivated influenza vaccine. A single record per CDR3 protein comes from TCRdb applying MiXCR to the RT-PCR reads. The table has about 520,000 distinct CDR3 sequences, 6% to 9% seen once. Sequencing used PBMCs from blood, obtained around 25 months after vaccination. The receptors come from a man in his fifties or sixties who received an inactivated influenza vaccine.

In this sample, this clonotype turned up a few times. This chain joins TRBV3-1 and TRBJ2-1, with 8 nucleotides matching TRBD2. The CDR3 is made up of 15 amino acids. Germline V gene data show CDR1 as LGHDT and CDR2 as YNNKEL (reference sequence). The V and J ends lost 0 bases and 7 bases, in that order; junction bases with no gene match: 5. CDR3 DNA: TGTGCCAGCAGCCAAGATAGCGGGATAAGGAATGAGCAGTTCTTC. Protein sequence: CASSQDSGIRNEQFF.

This clonotype was picked up a small number of times. This chain joins TRBV11-2 and TRBJ1-2, with D possibly matching TRBD1 (5 bases). V lost 5 bases and J lost 8, with 18 bases in between. The CDR3 spans 14 residues. CDR1 and CDR2 from the germline V gene are SGHAT and FQNNGV. In DNA, the CDR3 is TGTGCCAGCAGCGATACCGGGACGCGGAGGGGCTACACCTTC. Its protein is CASSDTGTRRGYTF.

This chain connects TRBV7-9 to TRBJ2-7, with D possibly called TRBD1 or TRBD2 (6 bases each). Trimming removed 5 bases from V and 0 bases from J, with 14 bases in between. The germline V gene has CDR1 SEHNR and CDR2 FQNEAQ (reference sequence). The CDR3 has 15 residues. The CDR3 coding sequence is TGTGCCAGCAGCCAACAGGGAGGCCTCTCCTACGAGCAGTACTTC. Translated, it gives CASSQQGGLSYEQYF.

The chain links TRBV20-1 to TRBJ2-5; D is undetermined. This CDR3 spans 14 amino acids. With 3 bases removed from V and 1 base from J, the gap between germline ends came to 12 bases. Germline V gene sequence: CDR1 DFQATT, CDR2 SNEGSKA (reference sequence). Written as DNA, the CDR3 is TGCAGTGCTAGCCACGGTGGCCCCCAAGAGACCCAGTACTTC. Its translation is CSASHGGPQETQYF.

This rearrangement joins TRBV6-2 or TRBV6-3 to TRBJ2-6; D is unclear. The germline V gene has CDR1 MNHEY and CDR2 SVGEGT. The CDR3 consists of 17 residues. Trimming took 1 base from V and 0 from J, leaving 10 bases between them. The CDR3 sequence: CASSYFGRPSGANVLTF. The CDR3, as DNA: TGTGCCAGCAGTTACTTCGGACGGCCCTCTGGGGCCAACGTCCTGACTTTC.

The CDR3 loop is CASSLSGGTETQYF. The CDR3, as DNA: TGCGCCAGCAGCTTGTCTGGGGGCACAGAGACCCAGTACTTC. The chain joins TRBV5-1 to TRBJ2-5; tentatively, D is TRBD1 (6 bases). This CDR3 is 14 amino acids long. From germline, CDR1 is SGHRS and CDR2 YFSETQ. The germline V and J ends were trimmed by 1 base and 4 bases, with 11 bases remaining between them.

At least ten counts were recorded for this clonotype. The chain combines TRBV20-1 with TRBJ1-5; possible D gene TRBD1, 5 bases. Germline V gene sequence: CDR1 DFQATT, CDR2 SNEGSKA (reference sequence). V dropped 0 bases and J dropped 3 bases, with 6 bases sitting between them. The CDR3 contains 13 residues. The CDR3 spells CSAREQDNQPQHF. DNA of the CDR3: TGCAGTGCTAGAGAACAGGACAATCAGCCCCAGCATTTT.

This clonotype was recorded a few times. This chain joins TRBV19 and TRBJ2-1; 9 bases are shared with TRBD2. The length of the CDR3 is 15 residues. With 3 bases clipped from V and 1 base from J, the junction kept 1 base outside the gene matches. In germline, CDR1 is LNHDA, CDR2 SQIVND (reference sequence). CDR3 sequence (DNA): TGTGCCAGTAGTATTGCGGGAGGGTCCTACAATGAGCAGTTCTTC. Translating it yields CASSIAGGSYNEQFF.

In its sample, this clonotype was seen many times. The chain is built from TRBV6-1 and TRBJ1-1; TRBD1 is a possible D gene (5 bases). The CDR3 spans 15 residues. Trimming pared 5 bases from V and 0 bases from J, leaving 13 bases between. Germline V lookup: CDR1 MNHNS, CDR2 SASEGT. The CDR3 bases are TGTGCCAGCAGTCGACCCTTGGGGGTGAACACTGAAGCTTTCTTT. It codes for CASSRPLGVNTEAFF.

The CDR3 spells CASNPQGATYEQYF. The CDR3 DNA reads as TGTGCCAGCAACCCACAGGGGGCAACCTACGAGCAGTACTTC. The V and J genes are TRBV6-1 and TRBJ2-7; 9 nucleotides match TRBD1. Trimming at V came to 7 bases and at J to 2 bases, leaving 6 bases not matched to a gene. The germline gives CDR1 MNHNS, CDR2 SASEGT. The CDR3 is 14 amino acids.

This clonotype was detected only a few times. This rearrangement joins TRBV6-6 to TRBJ2-7; D gene unclear. CDR3 length equals 13 residues. Trimming removed 5 bases from V and 2 bases from J, with 10 bases in between. Germline V gene data show CDR1 as MNHNY and CDR2 as SVGAGI (reference sequence). The CDR3 protein is CASSPPRTYEQYF. Written as DNA, the CDR3 is TGTGCCAGCAGTCCCCCCAGGACCTACGAGCAGTACTTC.

The chain employs TRBV21-1 and TRBJ2-3; TRBD1 is the table's D call and was not checked against the DNA. TRBV21-1 is reported as a pseudogene. CDR3 length: 16 amino acids. Here the CDR3 reads CASSKAGGRPTDTQYF. CDR3 sequence (DNA): TGTGCCAGCAGCAAAGCGGGGGGCCGGCCCACAGATACGCAGTATTTT.

The chain is built from TRBV20-1 and TRBJ2-2; 7 bases agree with TRBD2. The CDR3 is 13 amino acids. CDR1 is DFQATT and CDR2 is SNEGSKA in the germline V gene (reference sequence). CDR3 nucleotides: TGCAGAGTAGCGGGCTTGAACACCGGGGAGCTGTTTTTT. Its protein is CRVAGLNTGELFF.

This clonotype was counted many times. This chain connects TRBV20-1 to TRBJ1-1, with D maybe TRBD1 (6 bases). Germline values: CDR1 DFQATT, CDR2 SNEGSKA (reference sequence). V shed 3 bases and J shed 1 base, with 12 bases lying between them. CDR3 length equals 14 residues. For the CDR3, the DNA is TGCAGTGCTAGTGGGGGGCGCGGGAACACTGAAGCTTTCTTT. This gives the protein CSASGGRGNTEAFF.

This clonotype has at least ten counts. The chain carries TRBV20-1 and TRBJ2-1, with D uncertain. Deletions cut 1 base from V and 10 bases from J, with 20 bases between. The CDR3 is 15 amino acids. CDR1 and CDR2 (germline): DFQATT, SNEGSKA (reference sequence). The CDR3 loop reads CSARAPTVQIHEQFF. The CDR3 nucleotides read TGCAGTGCTAGAGCCCCGACGGTTCAGATCCACGAGCAGTTCTTC.

In this sample, this clonotype turned up many times. V gene TRBV20-1 combines with J gene TRBJ2-5, with a possible D match to TRBD1 (6 bases). The V and J ends lost 1 base and 1 base respectively, with 10 bases between them. CDR3 length: 14 residues. Germline V CDR1 and CDR2: DFQATT, SNEGSKA (reference sequence). The CDR3 loop is CSARGWTVQETQYF. The CDR3 nucleotides are TGCAGTGCTAGAGGATGGACAGTCCAAGAGACCCAGTACTTC.

The J gene is TRBJ2-7, the V gene TRBV12-3 or TRBV12-4; D gene uncertain. This CDR3 is 13 amino acids long. The V end lost 3 bases, the J end lost 3 bases, and 9 bases lay between the germline ends. The chain's CDR3 is CASSFRRLYEQYF. The CDR3 bases are TGTGCCAGCAGTTTTCGGCGACTCTACGAGCAGTACTTC.

The V call is TRBV14, the J call TRBJ2-2, with D possibly matching TRBD1 (5 bases). This CDR3 contains 14 residues. Deletions cut 4 bases from V and 7 bases from J, with 13 bases between. The germline V gene encodes CDR1 SGHDN and CDR2 FVKESK. The CDR3 protein is CASSRLQGIGELFF. The CDR3, as DNA: TGTGCCAGCAGCCGTCTTCAGGGCATCGGGGAGCTGTTTTTT.

This clonotype was counted many times. The V gene is TRBV5-1, the J gene TRBJ2-4; 9 nucleotides match TRBD1. The CDR3 loop spans 16 amino acids. CDR1 and CDR2 from the germline V gene are SGHRS and YFSETQ. The V gene end was trimmed by 0 bases and the J gene end by 7 bases; junction bases not matched to a gene: 8. CDR3 in amino acids: CASSLEGQGARNIQYF. CDR3 sequence (DNA): TGCGCCAGCAGCTTGGAGGGACAGGGAGCCCGGAACATTCAGTACTTC.

This clonotype was observed at least ten times. The chain recombines TRBV10-3 with TRBJ2-2; unclear D gene. The CDR3 is 15 amino acids. From germline, CDR1 is ENHRY and CDR2 SYGVKD. Trimming shortened V by 4 bases and J by 1 base, and 10 bases separated the two germline ends. The chain's CDR3 is CAISGKGGNTGELFF. CDR3 DNA sequence: TGTGCCATCAGTGGCAAGGGTGGGAACACCGGGGAGCTGTTTTTT.

This clonotype was seen only a few times. The chain carries TRBV9 and TRBJ2-1; 7 nucleotides align to TRBD2. The length of the CDR3 is 14 residues. The germline V gene has CDR1 SGDLS and CDR2 YYNGEE. The V and J ends lost 4 bases and 8 bases, in that order; junction bases with no gene match: 9. The CDR3 reads CASSTAGLDDEQFF. The CDR3 nucleotides are TGTGCCAGCAGCACGGCTGGACTAGATGATGAGCAGTTCTTC.

This clonotype was recorded at least ten times. The chain recombines TRBV5-1 with TRBJ2-7, with D hard to call. CDR1 and CDR2 from the germline V gene are SGHRS and YFSETQ. This CDR3 contains 14 residues. Between the trimmed V and J ends, which lost 4 bases and 0 bases, there was a span of 11 bases. CDR3 DNA: TGCGCCAGCAGCCCCTTCGACGGCTCCTACGAGCAGTACTTC. Translation gives CASSPFDGSYEQYF.

This clonotype was counted at least ten times. An end of the junction does not agree with germline; a read error may underlie this. The chain links TRBV9 to TRBJ2-3; D unclear. The V gene's germline CDR1 is SGDLS and CDR2 YYNGEE. The CDR3 consists of 15 residues. For the CDR3, the DNA is TGTGCCAGCAGTGTAGGCGGAGCTAGCACAGATACGCAGTATTTT. Translating gives CASSVGGASTDTQYF.

In its sample, this clonotype was seen many times. The chain uses TRBV5-1 and TRBJ2-1; TRBD2 agrees at 12 bases. V dropped 0 bases and J dropped 8; count of bases not matched to a gene: 3. CDR3 length: 15 residues. Germline CDR1 is SGHRS and CDR2 is YFSETQ. CDR3 bases: TGCGCCAGCAGCTTGGTTTGGACTAGCGGGGATGAGCAGTTCTTC. It codes for CASSLVWTSGDEQFF.

This clonotype appeared a few times. The chain joins TRBV7-2 to TRBJ2-1, with 8 bases lining up with TRBD2. The CDR3 extends over 17 amino acids. CDR1 SGHTA and CDR2 FQGNSA come from the germline V gene. The V segment lost 3 bases and the J segment 2 bases; nucleotides outside the gene matches: 9. CDR3 DNA: TGTGCCAGCAGCTTTAGGGGCGGGGGGATGGCCTACAATGAGCAGTTCTTC. Residues: CASSFRGGGMAYNEQFF.

This clonotype came up a few times. V and J are TRBV7-9 and TRBJ2-1, with D unresolved. Germline V gene lookup returns CDR1 SEHNR and CDR2 FQNEAQ (reference sequence). This CDR3 contains 16 residues. Trimming pared 4 bases from V and 10 bases from J, leaving 23 bases between. CDR3: CASSYDPMDLPREQFF. The CDR3 DNA sequence: TGTGCCAGCAGCTACGACCCGATGGACCTTCCCCGGGAGCAGTTCTTC.

V gene TRBV5-1 combines with J gene TRBJ2-7; no definite D call. CDR1 and CDR2 (germline): SGHRS, YFSETQ. V was clipped by 0 bases and J by 6 bases, with 4 bases between them. The CDR3 loop spans 11 amino acids. The CDR3 loop is CASSLEFEQYF. The DNA of the CDR3 is TGCGCCAGCAGCTTGGAGTTCGAGCAGTACTTC.

This rearrangement joins TRBV5-1 to TRBJ1-2, with D tentatively TRBD1 (6 bases). Germline assignment: CDR1 SGHRS and CDR2 YFSETQ. V shed 0 bases and J shed 6 bases, with 9 bases lying between them. CDR3 length equals 13 residues. The CDR3 is CASSLGQVDGYTF. DNA for the CDR3: TGCGCCAGCAGCTTGGGACAGGTGGATGGCTACACCTTC.